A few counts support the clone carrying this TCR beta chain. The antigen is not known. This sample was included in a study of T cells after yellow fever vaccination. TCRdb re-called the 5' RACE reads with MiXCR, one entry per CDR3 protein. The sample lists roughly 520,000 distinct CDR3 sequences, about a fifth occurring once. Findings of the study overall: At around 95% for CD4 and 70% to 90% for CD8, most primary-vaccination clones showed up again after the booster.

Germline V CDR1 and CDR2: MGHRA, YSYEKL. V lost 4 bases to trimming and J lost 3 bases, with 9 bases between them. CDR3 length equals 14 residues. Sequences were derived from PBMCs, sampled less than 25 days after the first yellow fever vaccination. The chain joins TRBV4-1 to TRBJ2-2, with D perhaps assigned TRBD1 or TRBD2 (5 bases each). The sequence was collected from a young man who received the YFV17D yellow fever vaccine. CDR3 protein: CASSRRDDTGELFF. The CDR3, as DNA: TGCGCCAGCAGCCGTAGGGACGACACCGGGGAGCTGTTTTTT.